One and the same sample provided the 4 T cell receptor beta chains below, sequenced in a study of response to subunit inactivated influenza vaccine. TCRdb reprocessed the RT-PCR reads via MiXCR and lists one record per CDR3 protein. The sample carries 500,000 to 600,000 distinct CDR3 sequences, roughly 13% recorded once. The sequences come from PBMCs from blood, collected more than 35 days after vaccination. The receptors originated from a man aged 50-60 years who received an inactivated influenza vaccine.

The chain recombines TRBV4-3 with TRBJ2-7, with D tentatively TRBD1 (6 bases). The ends were cut back, 0 bases at V and 4 bases at J, with 16 bases in the middle. Germline CDR1 LGHNA, CDR2 YSLEER. CDR3 size: 16 residues. The CDR3 here is CASSQDWGRPGYEQYF. The CDR3 DNA sequence: TGCGCCAGCAGCCAAGATTGGGGGCGGCCCGGGTACGAGCAGTACTTC.

This clonotype was seen ten or more times. V usage is TRBV5-1 and J usage is TRBJ2-7; TRBD1 matches at 9 bases. V lost 4 bases and J lost 12; bases outside the gene matches: 5. The CDR3 consists of 11 residues. The germline V gene has CDR1 SGHRS and CDR2 YFSETQ. The CDR3, as DNA: TGCGCCAGCAGCGGGGACAGGGAAACGTACTTC. Residues: CASSGDRETYF.

The chain has TRBV25-1 and TRBJ2-2, with 7 bases matching TRBD1. The CDR3 is 15 residues long. Germline CDR1 and CDR2: MGHDK and SYGVNS. With V trimmed by 2 bases and J by 6 bases, 6 bases remained unmatched. CDR3 nucleotide sequence: TGTGCCAGCAGTGAAACAGGGGTGTTGGCCGGGGAGCTGTTTTTT. This sequence encodes CASSETGVLAGELFF.

This chain links TRBV5-1 with TRBJ2-2; 10 positions agree with TRBD1. This CDR3 region has 17 residues. After removal of 4 bases from V and 2 bases from J, the junction contained 8 bases not matched to a gene. From germline, CDR1 is SGHRS and CDR2 YFSETQ. This chain's CDR3 is CASSAPTGGGNTGELFF. CDR3 sequence (DNA): TGCGCCAGCAGCGCACCGACAGGGGGCGGAAACACCGGGGAGCTGTTTTTT.